The 9 T cell receptor beta chains listed next were all sequenced from one sample in a study of blood T cell repertoires in COVID-19. Method: immunoSEQ multiplex PCR; TCRdb's copy keeps in-frame clones and lacks some. There are 200,000 or so clones in the sample; 85% to 90% occur only once, and 4% to 4.5% lies in the top ten. Source material: peripheral blood. The receptors originated from a man between 50 and 59 years old with acute or convalescent COVID-19.

The chain has TRBV4-1 and TRBJ1-1; TRBD1 agrees at 10 bases. The CDR3 covers 18 residues. Germline assignment: CDR1 MGHRA and CDR2 YSYEKL. Unmatched junction bases numbered 22, after V lost 7 bases and J lost 8 bases. The chain's CDR3 is CASTKDRGQILLLDEAFF. CDR3 coding DNA: TGCGCCAGCACCAAAGACAGGGGGCAAATTCTACTCTTGGACGAAGCTTTCTTT.

In this sample, this clone turned up once. In nucleotides, the CDR3 is TGTGCCAGCAGCAGACAAGATAATTCACCCCTCCACTTT. Translation: CASSRQDNSPLHF. The J gene is TRBJ1-6, the V gene TRBV6-4, with unresolved D. The CDR3 totals 13 residues. Trimming took 6 bases from V and 5 from J, leaving 8 bases between them. In germline, CDR1 is MRHNA, CDR2 SNTAGT.

The chain uses TRBV4-1 and TRBJ2-1, with D maybe TRBD2 (6 bases). The germline gives CDR1 MGHRA, CDR2 YSYEKL. This CDR3 comprises 15 residues. V lost 3 bases and J 5 bases, leaving 14 bases between the germline ends. Here the CDR3 reads CASSQAGTGNNEQFF. The CDR3 nucleotides read TGCGCCAGCAGCCAGGCCGGGACTGGCAACAATGAGCAGTTCTTC.

The chain has TRBV7-2 and TRBJ1-1; 8 bases map to TRBD1. The CDR3 extends over 14 amino acids. The germline V gene has CDR1 SGHTA and CDR2 FQGNSA. V shed 4 bases, J shed 4 bases, and the junction held 5 bases outside the gene matches. The CDR3 loop is CASSSWTGSTEAFF. CDR3 coding DNA: TGTGCCAGCAGCTCCTGGACAGGGAGCACTGAAGCTTTCTTT. The full variable domain, in which reference TRBV7-2 and TRBJ1-1 provide the parts outside the CDR3, is GAGVSQSPSNKVTEKGKDVELRCDPISGHTALYWYRQSLGQGLEFLIYFQGNSAPDKSGLPSDRFSAERTGGSVSTLTIQRTQQEDSAVYLCASSSWTGSTEAFFGQGTRLTVV.

The chain joins TRBV18 to TRBJ2-1; possibly TRBD2 for D (5 bases). V lost 3 bases and J lost 0, with 9 bases in between. This CDR3 has 15 amino acids. The germline gives CDR1 KGHSH, CDR2 LQKENI. In DNA form, the CDR3 reads TGTGCCAGCTCACCCGTGGGGAGCTCCTACAATGAGCAGTTCTTC. This gives the protein CASSPVGSSYNEQFF.

This sequence joins TRBV5-5 and TRBJ1-2; D remains ambiguous. In germline, CDR1 is SGHKS, CDR2 YYEKEE (reference sequence). Trimming left V 1 base short and J 8 bases short, with 18 bases between. This CDR3 is 15 amino acids long. The CDR3 reads CASSLIGEVGKGYTF. CDR3 in DNA: TGTGCCAGCAGCTTGATTGGGGAGGTGGGTAAAGGCTACACCTTC. Full variable domain (remainder filled in from reference TRBV5-5 and TRBJ1-2): DAGVTQSPTHLIKTRGQQVTLRCSPISGHKSVSWYQQVLGQGPQFIFQYYEKEERGRGNFPDRFSARQFPNYSSELNVNALLLGDSALYLCASSLIGEVGKGYTFGSGTRLTVV.

Only one count was recorded for this clone. The chain has TRBV13 and TRBJ2-2; no reliable D call. V dropped 3 bases and J dropped 0 bases, with 8 bases sitting between them. The CDR3 runs to 15 residues. Germline-derived CDR1 and CDR2 are PRHDT and FYEKMQ (reference sequence). The CDR3 nucleotides are TGTGCCAGCAGCTTGGGCAGTCCGAACACCGGGGAGCTGTTTTTT. As protein: CASSLGSPNTGELFF.

This rearrangement joins TRBV6-5 to TRBJ1-1, with D uncertain. The CDR3 covers 13 residues. Germline V CDR1 and CDR2: MNHEY, SVGAGI. Trimming cost V 7 bases and J 10 bases, with 19 bases left between them. The CDR3 spells CASTQVIAAAAFF. DNA for the CDR3: TGTGCCAGCACCCAGGTGATAGCAGCGGCAGCTTTCTTT.

This chain connects TRBV6-5 to TRBJ1-2, with a weak D call TRBD1 (5 bases). With 6 bases removed from V and 8 bases from J, the gap between germline ends came to 19 bases. The CDR3 contains 14 residues. From germline, CDR1 is MNHEY and CDR2 SVGAGI. CDR3 nucleotides: TGTGCCAGCAGGGGGACCGGGACTACCGTAGGCTACACCTTC. It yields the protein CASRGTGTTVGYTF.